Listed here are 24 T cell receptor beta chains from one sample, sequenced in a study of OX40 agonist ivuxolimab in advanced cancers. Sequencing used immunoSEQ multiplex PCR; TCRdb keeps in-frame clones, though not all of them. The sample carries tens of thousands of clones, roughly 86% recorded once. Here the sequenced sample was CD4+ or CD8+ T cells sorted from blood, taken in a trial of the OX40 agonist ivuxolimab. The receptors originated from an adult with an advanced solid tumor such as melanoma, head and neck, liver or kidney cancer.

The chain couples TRBV19 to TRBJ1-2; D unresolved. V lost 5 bases and J 4 bases, leaving 17 bases between the germline ends. This CDR3 has 15 amino acids. Per germline, CDR1 LNHDA and CDR2 SQIVND (reference sequence). The CDR3 here is CASSEAASSSYGYTF. CDR3 in DNA: TGTGCCAGTAGTGAAGCGGCCAGCAGCTCCTATGGCTACACCTTC. The full variable domain, its missing parts supplied by reference TRBV19 and TRBJ1-2, is DGGITQSPKYLFRKEGQNVTLSCEQNLNHDAMYWYRQDPGQGLRLIYYSQIVNDFQKGDIAEGYSVSREKKESFPLTVTSAQKNPTAFYLCASSEAASSSYGYTFGSGTRLTVV.

In this sample, this clone turned up a few times. The chain is built from TRBV7-2 and TRBJ2-5; D might be TRBD2 (5 bases). CDR3 size: 15 residues. Germline CDR1 and CDR2: SGHTA and FQGNSA. V gave up 1 base and J gave up 3 bases, with 12 bases separating them. The CDR3, as DNA: TGTGCCAGCAGCTTAGTAAGGCGGGCCGAAGAGACCCAGTACTTC. It codes for CASSLVRRAEETQYF.

The V gene is TRBV5-1, the J gene TRBJ2-5; 10 bases fit TRBD2. With 0 bases clipped from V and 5 bases from J, the junction kept 7 bases outside the gene matches. Per the germline V gene, CDR1 is SGHRS and CDR2 is YFSETQ. The CDR3 runs to 16 residues. CDR3 sequence reads: CASSLESGGARETQYF. CDR3 nucleotides: TGCGCCAGCAGCTTGGAAAGCGGGGGGGCCAGGGAGACCCAGTACTTC.

The rearrangement uses TRBV11-3 and TRBJ2-7; 7 bases are a match to TRBD1. Germline V gene lookup returns CDR1 SGHNT and CDR2 YENEEA. The V segment lost 4 bases and the J segment 5 bases; nucleotides outside the gene matches: 8. The CDR3 totals 14 residues. The CDR3 here is CASSSLGQSHEQYF. CDR3 nucleotides: TGTGCCAGCAGCTCACTGGGACAGAGCCACGAGCAGTACTTC.

The rearrangement uses TRBV19 and TRBJ2-1, with D possibly TRBD1 on 6 matching bases. Trimming took off 10 bases at V and 4 bases at J, with 14 bases between the two ends. The V gene's germline CDR1 is LNHDA and CDR2 SQIVND (reference sequence). This CDR3 spans 13 amino acids. The CDR3 DNA is TGTGCCACTTTGGACAGTCTATACAATGAGCAGTTCTTC. Its translation is CATLDSLYNEQFF. The full variable domain, in which reference TRBV19 and TRBJ2-1 provide the parts outside the CDR3, is DGGITQSPKYLFRKEGQNVTLSCEQNLNHDAMYWYRQDPGQGLRLIYYSQIVNDFQKGDIAEGYSVSREKKESFPLTVTSAQKNPTAFYLCATLDSLYNEQFFGPGTRLTVL.

The V and J genes are TRBV10-2 and TRBJ2-7; D possibly corresponds to TRBD2 (6 bases). This CDR3 is 15 amino acids long. The germline V gene has CDR1 WSHSY and CDR2 SAAADI. V was trimmed by 2 bases and J by 4 bases, leaving 15 bases between them. The CDR3 loop is CASSEMGRGRYEQYV. Written as DNA, the CDR3 is TGCGCCAGCAGTGAGATGGGGCGGGGAAGATACGAGCAGTACGTC.

The chain joins TRBV19 to TRBJ2-1; D not certain. The germline V gene has CDR1 LNHDA and CDR2 SQIVND (reference sequence). This CDR3 spans 13 amino acids. Trimming removed 6 bases from V and 10 bases from J, with 16 bases in between. CDR3 DNA sequence: TGTGCCAGTAGCAAACGGGTGTCTGGGGAGCAGTTCTTC. Translating it yields CASSKRVSGEQFF.

The chain combines TRBV13 with TRBJ2-1, with 12 bases matching TRBD1. Trimming took 5 bases from V and 7 from J; bases not matched to a gene: 6. CDR1 and CDR2 (germline): PRHDT, FYEKMQ (reference sequence). The CDR3 is made up of 15 amino acids. CDR3 nucleotides: TGTGCCAGCAGCCAACCGGGACAGGGGGCGAATGAGCAGTTCTTC. Its translation: CASSQPGQGANEQFF. The variable domain in full, completed from reference TRBV13 and TRBJ2-1, reads AAGVIQSPRHLIKEKRETATLKCYPIPRHDTVYWYQQGPGQDPQFLISFYEKMQSDKGSIPDRFSAQQFSDYHSELNMSSLELGDSALYFCASSQPGQGANEQFFGPGTRLTVL.

The gene calls are TRBV9 and TRBJ1-5; no definite D call. This CDR3 contains 14 residues. The germline CDR1 and CDR2 sequences are SGDLS and YYNGEE. V was cut by 5 bases and J by 0 bases, with 9 bases left in between. CDR3 residues: CASSPGYSNQPQHF. The CDR3 coding sequence is TGTGCCAGCAGTCCTGGTTATAGCAATCAGCCCCAGCATTTT.

The J gene is TRBJ2-2, the V gene TRBV7-6, with unresolved D. V lost 1 base to trimming and J lost 5 bases, with 5 bases between them. The germline gives CDR1 SGHVS, CDR2 FNYEAQ. The CDR3 runs 13 residues. This CDR3 is CASSLGDTGELFF. The CDR3 coding sequence is TGTGCCAGCAGCTTAGGGGATACCGGGGAGCTGTTTTTT.

The chain carries TRBV9 and TRBJ2-1; D ambiguous. Trimming removed 2 bases from V and 4 bases from J, with 7 bases in between. The CDR3 sequence is 13 residues long. Looked up from germline, CDR1 is SGDLS and CDR2 is YYNGEE. CDR3 DNA sequence: TGTGCCAGCAGCGTGGGCATTTACAATGAGCAGTTCTTC. As protein: CASSVGIYNEQFF.

The gene calls are TRBV9 and TRBJ2-2; D might be TRBD2 (5 bases). Between the trimmed V and J ends, which lost 3 bases and 7 bases, there was a span of 13 bases. Germline V lookup: CDR1 SGDLS, CDR2 YYNGEE. The CDR3 runs to 14 residues. The CDR3 DNA follows: TGTGCCAGCAGCGAATTTGGACTGGACGGGGAGCTGTTTTTT. It codes for CASSEFGLDGELFF. The full variable domain, in which reference TRBV9 and TRBJ2-2 provide the parts outside the CDR3, is DSGVTQTPKHLITATGQRVTLRCSPRSGDLSVYWYQQSLDQGLQFLIQYYNGEERAKGNILERFSAQQFPDLHSELNLSSLELGDSALYFCASSEFGLDGELFFGEGSRLTVL.

This chain uses TRBV6-6 with TRBJ1-3; D gene ambiguous. V lost 4 bases and J 4 bases, leaving 17 bases between the germline ends. Germline assignment: CDR1 MNHNY and CDR2 SVGAGI (reference sequence). This CDR3 region has 16 residues. This CDR3 reads CASSWGVHSEGNTIYF. CDR3 nucleotides: TGTGCCAGCAGTTGGGGAGTTCACAGCGAGGGAAACACCATATATTTT.

CDR3 nucleotides: TGTGCCAGCAGTGACCCCGGGACAGGGGTCTACGAGCAGTACGTC. Translated: CASSDPGTGVYEQYV. The chain couples TRBV6-1 to TRBJ2-7, with TRBD1 identical over 10 bases. With V trimmed by 3 bases and J by 3 bases, 5 bases remained unmatched. Germline CDR1 is MNHNS and CDR2 is SASEGT. The CDR3 sequence is 15 residues long.

The chain has TRBV7-2 and TRBJ1-5; the D gene is possibly TRBD1 (6 bases). The CDR3 totals 15 residues. Germline V gene data show CDR1 as SGHTA and CDR2 as FQGNSA. V lost 5 bases and J lost 4, with 15 bases in between. The CDR3 loop reads CASSPRTEGNQPQHF. CDR3 in DNA: TGTGCCAGCAGCCCCCGGACAGAAGGAAATCAGCCCCAGCATTTT.

This clone was counted a single time. The rearrangement links TRBV5-1 to TRBJ1-4; D call uncertain. CDR1 is SGHRS and CDR2 is YFSETQ in the germline V gene. V dropped 4 bases and J dropped 8 bases, with 9 bases sitting between them. The CDR3 runs to 12 residues. In DNA form, the CDR3 reads TGCGCCAGCAGCCGGGGTGGGGAAAAACTGTTTTTT. Protein sequence: CASSRGGEKLFF.

Points on this clone: Since a much larger clone is just one base distant, this may be a read error. Other nucleotide sequences in the sample specify the same CDR3. The gene calls are TRBV27 and TRBJ1-5; D remains ambiguous. The length of the CDR3 is 10 residues. Germline lookup yields CDR1 MNHEY and CDR2 SMNVEV (reference sequence). The CDR3, as DNA: TGTGCCAGCAGGCGTCAGCCCCAACATTTT. As protein: CASRRQPQHF.

The rearrangement uses TRBV7-6 and TRBJ1-5, with D uncertain. V was cut by 4 bases and J by 1 base, with 11 bases left in between. CDR3 size: 15 residues. Germline CDR1 and CDR2: SGHVS and FNYEAQ. The DNA for the CDR3 is TGTGCCAGCAGCTCCTCGGACGGAAGCAATCAGCCCCAGCATTTT. It specifies CASSSSDGSNQPQHF.

This chain links TRBV4-3 with TRBJ2-1, with 8 bases identical to TRBD2. Germline CDR1 is LGHNA and CDR2 is YSLEER. Trimming took 0 bases from V and 8 from J; bases not matched to a gene: 3. The CDR3 is made up of 14 amino acids. Written as DNA, the CDR3 is TGCGCCAGCAGCCAAGATCCCGGGAGGGATGAGCAGTTCTTC. It encodes CASSQDPGRDEQFF.

The V and J genes are TRBV9 and TRBJ1-4, with D possibly matching TRBD1 (5 bases). This CDR3 region has 16 residues. Per the germline V gene, CDR1 is SGDLS and CDR2 is YYNGEE. Deletions cut 3 bases from V and 6 bases from J, with 18 bases between. The CDR3 nucleotides are TGTGCCAGCAGCGCAGAGGGTAGGGACCGAGATGAAAAACTGTTTTTT. It yields the protein CASSAEGRDRDEKLFF.

The table lists this clone with a few counts. V usage is TRBV27 and J usage is TRBJ1-5; D is unresolved. The CDR3 length is 13 residues. Deletions cut 2 bases from V and 2 bases from J, with 4 bases between. CDR1 is MNHEY and CDR2 is SMNVEV in the germline V gene (reference sequence). The CDR3 sequence: CASSLVRNQPQHF. CDR3 bases: TGTGCCAGCAGTTTAGTACGCAATCAGCCCCAGCATTTT.

This clone came up a few times. V usage is TRBV7-2 and J usage is TRBJ1-1; D gene ambiguous. Trimming took off 1 base at V and 11 bases at J, with 5 bases between the two ends. CDR1 and CDR2 from the germline V gene are SGHTA and FQGNSA. This CDR3 comprises 10 residues. In nucleotides, the CDR3 is TGTGCCAGCAGCTTAGGGTCCGCTTTCTTT. This gives the protein CASSLGSAFF.

The chain has TRBV7-9 and TRBJ2-5, with D unclear. V was clipped by 4 bases and J by 4 bases, with 10 bases between them. Per the germline V gene, CDR1 is SEHNR and CDR2 is FQNEAQ (reference sequence). The CDR3 runs 13 residues. The CDR3 coding sequence is TGTGCCAGCAGCTCCGCGAGTCCAGAGACCCAGTACTTC. The encoded protein is CASSSASPETQYF.

This clone has more than one count but fewer than ten. The chain couples TRBV28 to TRBJ2-5; D gene unclear. Germline V CDR1 and CDR2: MDHEN, SYDVKM. There are 11 residues in the CDR3. Trimming took 2 bases from V and 4 from J, leaving 2 bases between them. In DNA form, the CDR3 reads TGTGCCAGCAGTTTAGGAGAGACCCAGTACTTC. Translation gives CASSLGETQYF.